The rows below give T cell receptor beta chains drawn from one sample of a study of T cell responses to AZD1222 COVID-19 vaccine. Data came from immunoSEQ multiplex PCR; TCRdb stores just in-frame clones and leaves some out. Of 43,000 or so clones listed, roughly 88% were seen once; the top ten hold about a third. The source material was peripheral blood, sampled 28 days after the second AZD1222 dose. Receptor source: an adult who received the AZD1222 COVID-19 vaccine. Each CDR3 is given with its conserved first and last residue. Fields, in order: V gene, clone size, D gene, J gene, CDR3 protein, CDR3 DNA. A D gene is named only where the DNA matches it firmly. Clone size is given for some rows only: seen once, a few or many times, or a class if the clone is expanded.

V gene: TRBV10-3
clone size: .
D gene: TRBD2
J gene: TRBJ2-3
CDR3 protein: CAISETASGGRADTQYF
CDR3 DNA: TGTGCCATCAGTGAGACGGCGAGCGGGGGTAGAGCAGATACGCAGTATTTT

V gene: TRBV7-2
clone size: .
D gene: TRBD2
J gene: TRBJ2-1
CDR3 protein: CASSGNSGVYNEQFF
CDR3 DNA: TGTGCCAGCAGCGGCAATAGCGGGGTCTACAATGAGCAGTTCTTC

V gene: TRBV5-6
clone size: .
D gene: .
J gene: TRBJ1-2
CDR3 protein: CASSLEMGHYGYTF
CDR3 DNA: TGTGCCAGCAGCTTGGAAATGGGGCACTATGGCTACACCTTC

V gene: TRBV7-8
clone size: .
D gene: TRBD1
J gene: TRBJ1-4
CDR3 protein: CASSVDRVPETNEKLFF
CDR3 DNA: TGTGCCAGCAGCGTTGACAGGGTCCCTGAAACTAATGAAAAACTGTTTTTT

V gene: TRBV6-2/TRBV6-3
clone size: .
D gene: .
J gene: TRBJ2-3
CDR3 protein: CASSYKRIDTQYF
CDR3 DNA: TGTGCCAGCAGTTATAAAAGGATAGATACGCAGTATTTT

V gene: TRBV19
clone size: .
D gene: TRBD1
J gene: TRBJ1-5
CDR3 protein: CASSMDRGDNQPQHF
CDR3 DNA: TGTGCCAGTAGTATGGACAGGGGGGATAATCAGCCCCAGCATTTT

V gene: TRBV10-1
clone size: .
D gene: TRBD1
J gene: TRBJ1-2
CDR3 protein: CASSVDRAHGYTF
CDR3 DNA: TGCGCCAGCAGTGTGGACAGGGCCCATGGCTACACCTTC

V gene: TRBV5-1
clone size: .
D gene: TRBD1
J gene: TRBJ1-6
CDR3 protein: CASSLQGLSNSPLHF
CDR3 DNA: TGCGCCAGCAGCCTACAGGGGCTTAGTAATTCACCCCTCCACTTT

V gene: TRBV6-5
clone size: .
D gene: .
J gene: TRBJ1-2
CDR3 protein: CASSYSRTGTYGYTF
CDR3 DNA: TGTGCCAGCAGTTACTCGAGAACGGGGACCTATGGCTACACCTTC

V gene: TRBV5-5
clone size: .
D gene: TRBD1
J gene: TRBJ1-1
CDR3 protein: CASRLQGAYTEAFF
CDR3 DNA: TGTGCCAGCAGGCTACAGGGGGCCTACACTGAAGCTTTCTTT

V gene: TRBV6-5
clone size: .
D gene: .
J gene: TRBJ2-2
CDR3 protein: CASSFSPSPGELFF
CDR3 DNA: TGTGCCAGCAGTTTCTCTCCTAGCCCCGGGGAGCTGTTTTTT

V gene: TRBV6-5
clone size: .
D gene: .
J gene: TRBJ1-5
CDR3 protein: CASSLVRGQPQHF
CDR3 DNA: TGTGCCAGCAGTTTAGTTCGGGGCCAGCCCCAGCATTTT

V gene: TRBV6-5
clone size: .
D gene: .
J gene: TRBJ1-2
CDR3 protein: CASLSYYHSDGYTF
CDR3 DNA: TGTGCCAGCTTAAGTTACTACCATTCGGATGGCTACACCTTC

V gene: TRBV10-3
clone size: .
D gene: .
J gene: TRBJ2-3
CDR3 protein: CAISESLLTDTQYF
CDR3 DNA: TGTGCCATCAGTGAGTCGCTACTCACAGATACGCAGTATTTT

V gene: TRBV9
clone size: .
D gene: .
J gene: TRBJ1-1
CDR3 protein: CASSEVPRTEAFF
CDR3 DNA: TGTGCCAGCAGCGAGGTCCCGCGGACTGAAGCTTTCTTT

V gene: TRBV6-5
clone size: .
D gene: .
J gene: TRBJ2-2
CDR3 protein: CASFGGTGELFF
CDR3 DNA: TGTGCCAGCTTTGGGGGGACCGGGGAGCTGTTTTTT

V gene: TRBV3-1/TRBV3-2
clone size: .
D gene: .
J gene: TRBJ2-3
CDR3 protein: CASSQVLPLVVTDTQYF
CDR3 DNA: TGTGCCAGCAGCCAAGTTCTCCCCTTAGTGGTCACAGATACGCAGTATTTT

V gene: TRBV29-1
clone size: .
D gene: .
J gene: TRBJ1-4
CDR3 protein: CSAKNEKLFF
CDR3 DNA: TGCAGCGCCAAGAATGAAAAACTGTTTTTT

V gene: TRBV19
clone size: .
D gene: .
J gene: TRBJ1-3
CDR3 protein: CAGAGRSGNTIYF
CDR3 DNA: TGTGCCGGAGCAGGGCGCTCTGGAAACACCATATATTTT

V gene: TRBV7-2
clone size: once
D gene: .
J gene: TRBJ1-1
CDR3 protein: CASSLDPGKGAFF
CDR3 DNA: TGTGCCAGCAGCTTAGACCCCGGCAAGGGGGCTTTCTTT

V gene: TRBV2
clone size: .
D gene: .
J gene: TRBJ1-5
CDR3 protein: CASNPGPGQPQHF
CDR3 DNA: TGTGCCAGCAACCCGGGGCCGGGTCAGCCCCAGCATTTT

V gene: TRBV11-3
clone size: .
D gene: TRBD1
J gene: TRBJ2-1
CDR3 protein: CASSLADRGREQFF
CDR3 DNA: TGTGCCAGCAGCTTAGCGGACAGGGGGCGAGAGCAGTTCTTC

V gene: TRBV4-3
clone size: few
D gene: TRBD1
J gene: TRBJ1-4
CDR3 protein: CASSQRTGGNEKLFF
CDR3 DNA: TGCGCCAGCAGCCAAAGGACAGGCGGTAATGAAAAACTGTTTTTT

V gene: TRBV10-3
clone size: .
D gene: TRBD1
J gene: TRBJ1-2
CDR3 protein: CAIRGQNYGYTF
CDR3 DNA: TGTGCCATCAGGGGACAGAACTATGGCTACACCTTC

V gene: TRBV3-1/TRBV3-2
clone size: once
D gene: .
J gene: TRBJ1-3
CDR3 protein: CASSLCSLHARNTIYF
CDR3 DNA: TGTGCCAGCAGCCTTTGTTCTTTACACGCACGAAACACCATATATTTT

V gene: TRBV29-1
clone size: .
D gene: .
J gene: TRBJ1-2
CDR3 protein: CSVEAGRGYGYTF
CDR3 DNA: TGCAGCGTTGAGGCGGGACGGGGCTATGGCTACACCTTC

V gene: TRBV27
clone size: .
D gene: TRBD1
J gene: TRBJ1-5
CDR3 protein: CASSLGTGINQPQHF
CDR3 DNA: TGTGCCAGCAGTTTAGGGACAGGGATCAATCAGCCCCAGCATTTT

V gene: TRBV7-9
clone size: .
D gene: .
J gene: TRBJ1-4
CDR3 protein: CASRFDSATNEKLFF
CDR3 DNA: TGTGCCAGCAGATTCGACAGTGCAACTAATGAAAAACTGTTTTTT

V gene: TRBV27
clone size: .
D gene: .
J gene: TRBJ1-2
CDR3 protein: CASSTDSDFGRSYTF
CDR3 DNA: TGTGCCAGCAGTACGGACAGTGATTTTGGTAGAAGCTACACCTTC

V gene: TRBV9
clone size: .
D gene: TRBD2
J gene: TRBJ2-2
CDR3 protein: CASSAGLAGDGELFF
CDR3 DNA: TGTGCCAGCAGCGCTGGACTAGCGGGGGACGGGGAGCTGTTTTTT

V gene: TRBV7-9
clone size: few
D gene: TRBD2
J gene: TRBJ2-5
CDR3 protein: CASSSTSGLAETQYF
CDR3 DNA: TGTGCCAGCAGCTCCACTAGCGGATTGGCGGAGACCCAGTACTTC

V gene: TRBV12-3/TRBV12-4
clone size: .
D gene: .
J gene: TRBJ1-1
CDR3 protein: CASDLFSGTEAFF
CDR3 DNA: TGTGCCAGCGACCTTTTCAGTGGCACTGAAGCTTTCTTT

V gene: TRBV6-5
clone size: .
D gene: .
J gene: TRBJ2-1
CDR3 protein: CASIGAGANNEQFF
CDR3 DNA: TGTGCCAGCATTGGGGCGGGGGCAAACAATGAGCAGTTCTTC

V gene: TRBV19
clone size: .
D gene: .
J gene: TRBJ2-2
CDR3 protein: CASGPSVNTGELFF
CDR3 DNA: TGTGCCAGTGGACCTTCGGTGAACACCGGGGAGCTGTTTTTT

V gene: TRBV4-3
clone size: .
D gene: .
J gene: TRBJ2-7
CDR3 protein: CASSQYTTGYEQYF
CDR3 DNA: TGCGCCAGCAGCCAATATACTACAGGGTACGAGCAGTACTTC

V gene: TRBV6-6
clone size: .
D gene: .
J gene: TRBJ2-5
CDR3 protein: CASSYSETQYF
CDR3 DNA: TGTGCCAGCAGTTACTCCGAGACCCAGTACTTC

V gene: TRBV4-2
clone size: .
D gene: .
J gene: TRBJ1-1
CDR3 protein: CASSRSLDTEAFF
CDR3 DNA: TGTGCCAGCAGCCGGAGTTTGGACACTGAAGCTTTCTTT

V gene: TRBV5-1
clone size: .
D gene: .
J gene: TRBJ1-4
CDR3 protein: CASSIGGPTNEKLFF
CDR3 DNA: TGCGCCAGCAGCATAGGAGGCCCAACTAATGAAAAACTGTTTTTT

V gene: TRBV5-4
clone size: .
D gene: .
J gene: TRBJ1-2
CDR3 protein: CAMRTLGYGYTF
CDR3 DNA: TGTGCCATGAGGACCCTAGGGTATGGCTACACCTTC

V gene: TRBV6-2/TRBV6-3
clone size: .
D gene: TRBD1
J gene: TRBJ1-2
CDR3 protein: CASSYGDRLYGYTF
CDR3 DNA: TGTGCCAGCAGTTACGGGGACAGACTCTATGGCTACACCTTC

V gene: TRBV27
clone size: .
D gene: TRBD1
J gene: TRBJ2-2
CDR3 protein: CASSSPSQTGVQTGELFF
CDR3 DNA: TGTGCCAGCAGTAGCCCCTCACAGACAGGGGTTCAAACCGGGGAGCTGTTTTTT

V gene: TRBV6-1
clone size: .
D gene: .
J gene: TRBJ1-1
CDR3 protein: CASSEKLNTEAFF
CDR3 DNA: TGTGCCAGCAGTGAAAAGTTGAACACTGAAGCTTTCTTT

V gene: TRBV7-2
clone size: few
D gene: .
J gene: TRBJ1-1
CDR3 protein: CASSVRAPGGAFF
CDR3 DNA: TGTGCCAGCAGCGTCCGGGCCCCAGGAGGAGCTTTCTTT

V gene: TRBV7-8
clone size: .
D gene: .
J gene: TRBJ1-2
CDR3 protein: CASSLARDGYTF
CDR3 DNA: TGTGCCAGCAGCTTAGCGCGGGATGGCTACACCTTC

V gene: TRBV15
clone size: .
D gene: TRBD1
J gene: TRBJ2-7
CDR3 protein: CATSSSGGLVDEQYF
CDR3 DNA: TGTGCCACCAGCAGCTCAGGGGGCTTGGTTGACGAGCAGTACTTC

V gene: TRBV11-2
clone size: .
D gene: .
J gene: TRBJ1-1
CDR3 protein: CASSLAWGRTEAFF
CDR3 DNA: TGTGCCAGCAGCTTAGCTTGGGGGCGGACTGAAGCTTTCTTT

V gene: TRBV4-3
clone size: .
D gene: .
J gene: TRBJ1-1
CDR3 protein: CASSQEPRGTEAFF
CDR3 DNA: TGCGCCAGCAGCCAAGAACCCCGTGGAACTGAAGCTTTCTTT

V gene: TRBV19
clone size: once
D gene: .
J gene: TRBJ1-1
CDR3 protein: CASSIRQGVTEAFF
CDR3 DNA: TGTGCCAGTAGTATTCGCCAAGGTGTCACTGAAGCTTTCTTT

V gene: TRBV19
clone size: .
D gene: .
J gene: TRBJ1-3
CDR3 protein: CASSLTAGNTIYF
CDR3 DNA: TGTGCCAGTAGTTTGACAGCTGGAAACACCATATATTTT

V gene: TRBV7-2
clone size: .
D gene: .
J gene: TRBJ1-2
CDR3 protein: CASSLGQVYGYTF
CDR3 DNA: TGTGCCAGCAGCTTAGGACAGGTCTATGGCTACACCTTC